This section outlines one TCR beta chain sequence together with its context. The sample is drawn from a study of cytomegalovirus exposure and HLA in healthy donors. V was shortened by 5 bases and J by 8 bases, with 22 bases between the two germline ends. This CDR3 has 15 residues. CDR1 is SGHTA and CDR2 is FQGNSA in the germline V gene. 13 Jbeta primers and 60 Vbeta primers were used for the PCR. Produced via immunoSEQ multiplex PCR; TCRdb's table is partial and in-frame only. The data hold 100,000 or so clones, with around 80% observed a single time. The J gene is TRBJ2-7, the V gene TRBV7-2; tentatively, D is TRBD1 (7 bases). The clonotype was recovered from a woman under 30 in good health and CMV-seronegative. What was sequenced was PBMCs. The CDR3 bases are TGTGCCAGCAGCCGCGGACAGGATGGGGGGTACAAGCAGTACTTC. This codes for CASSRGQDGGYKQYF.